This note documents a single T cell receptor beta chain sequence. This entry belongs to a study of T cell responses to AZD1222 COVID-19 vaccine. The method was immunoSEQ multiplex PCR; TCRdb's version includes in-frame clones alone and lacks a portion of them. The sample lists 75,000 to 95,000 clones, more than 70% occurring once. With V trimmed by 3 bases and J by 5 bases, 8 bases remained unmatched. The germline V gene has CDR1 SGHRS and CDR2 YFSETQ. This CDR3 is 15 amino acids long. The TCR originated in an adult in good health. The J gene is TRBJ2-1, the V gene TRBV5-1; 7 nucleotides agree with TRBD2. This material consisted of peripheral blood, taken on day 0 of AZD1222 vaccination. CDR3 nucleotide sequence: TGCGCCAGCAGCTCGGGACTACGCTTGGACAATGAGCAGTTCTTC. It is translated as CASSSGLRLDNEQFF.